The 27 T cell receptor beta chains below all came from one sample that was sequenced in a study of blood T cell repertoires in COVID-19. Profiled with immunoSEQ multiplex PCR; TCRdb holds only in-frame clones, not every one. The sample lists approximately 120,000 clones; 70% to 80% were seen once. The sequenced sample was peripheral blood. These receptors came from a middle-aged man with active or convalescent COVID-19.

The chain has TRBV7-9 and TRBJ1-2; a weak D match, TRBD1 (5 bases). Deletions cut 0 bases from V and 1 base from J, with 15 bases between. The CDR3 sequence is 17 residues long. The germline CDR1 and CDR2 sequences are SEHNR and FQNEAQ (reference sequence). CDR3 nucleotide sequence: TGTGCCAGCAGCTTAGCCTTGTTTGGGACTGATAACTATGGCTACACCTTC. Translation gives CASSLALFGTDNYGYTF.

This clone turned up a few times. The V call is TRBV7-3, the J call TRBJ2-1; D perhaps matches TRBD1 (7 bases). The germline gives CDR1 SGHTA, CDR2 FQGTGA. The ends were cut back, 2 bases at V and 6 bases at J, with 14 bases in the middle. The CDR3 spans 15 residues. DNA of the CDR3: TGTGCCAGCAGCTTAGGCGGGAAGGGGGCCAATGAGCAGTTCTTC. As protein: CASSLGGKGANEQFF.

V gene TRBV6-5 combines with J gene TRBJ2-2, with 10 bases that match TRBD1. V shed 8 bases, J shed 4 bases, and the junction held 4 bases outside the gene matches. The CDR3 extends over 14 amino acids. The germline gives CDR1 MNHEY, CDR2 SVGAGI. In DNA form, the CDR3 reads TGTGCCAGCGTCCGGGACAGGGGCACCGGGGAGCTGTTTTTT. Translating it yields CASVRDRGTGELFF.

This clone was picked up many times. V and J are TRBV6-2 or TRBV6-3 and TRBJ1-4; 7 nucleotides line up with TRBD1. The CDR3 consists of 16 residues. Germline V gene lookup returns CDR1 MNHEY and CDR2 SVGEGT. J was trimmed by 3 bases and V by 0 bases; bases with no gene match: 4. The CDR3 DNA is TGTGCCAGCAGTTACTCGCGGACAGGTCCTAATGAAAAACTGTTTTTT. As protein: CASSYSRTGPNEKLFF.

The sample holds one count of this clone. CDR3 nucleotide sequence: TGTGCCAGCAGTCCCCTTTGGGGGGGGAACACTGAAGCTTTCTTT. It encodes CASSPLWGGNTEAFF. The chain couples TRBV6-5 to TRBJ1-1; the D gene is possibly TRBD1 (5 bases). The CDR3 is 15 residues long. Germline assignment: CDR1 MNHEY and CDR2 SVGAGI. The germline V and J ends were trimmed by 5 bases and 1 base, with 14 bases remaining between them.

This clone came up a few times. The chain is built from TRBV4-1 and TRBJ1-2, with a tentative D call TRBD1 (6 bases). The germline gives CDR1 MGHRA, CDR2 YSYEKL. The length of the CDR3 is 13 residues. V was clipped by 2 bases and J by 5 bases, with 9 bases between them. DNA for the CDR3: TGCGCCAGCAGCCAAACAGGGTTTTATGGCTACACCTTC. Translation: CASSQTGFYGYTF.

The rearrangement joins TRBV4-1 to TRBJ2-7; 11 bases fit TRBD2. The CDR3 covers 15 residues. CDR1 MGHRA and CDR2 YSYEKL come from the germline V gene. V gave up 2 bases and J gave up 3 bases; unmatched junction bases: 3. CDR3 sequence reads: CASSQLAGGNYEQYF. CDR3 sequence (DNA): TGCGCCAGCAGCCAACTAGCGGGGGGCAACTACGAGCAGTACTTC.

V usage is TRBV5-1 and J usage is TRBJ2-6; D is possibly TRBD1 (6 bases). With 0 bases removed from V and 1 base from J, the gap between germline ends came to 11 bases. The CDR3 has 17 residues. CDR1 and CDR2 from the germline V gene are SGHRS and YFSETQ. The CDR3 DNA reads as TGCGCCAGCAGCTTGGAGCAGGGGCTTTCTGGGGCCAACGTCCTGACTTTC. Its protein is CASSLEQGLSGANVLTF.

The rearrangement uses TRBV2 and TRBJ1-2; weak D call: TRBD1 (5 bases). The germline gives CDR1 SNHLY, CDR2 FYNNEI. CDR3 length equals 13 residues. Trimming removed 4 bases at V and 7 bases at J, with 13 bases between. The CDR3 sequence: CASSGEGVGGYTF. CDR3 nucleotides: TGTGCCAGCAGTGGGGAAGGGGTGGGTGGCTACACCTTC.

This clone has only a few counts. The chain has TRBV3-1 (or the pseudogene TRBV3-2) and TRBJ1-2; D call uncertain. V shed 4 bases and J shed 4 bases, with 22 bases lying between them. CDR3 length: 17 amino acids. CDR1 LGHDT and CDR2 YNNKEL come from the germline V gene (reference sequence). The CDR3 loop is CASSLVPPGGLAYGYTF. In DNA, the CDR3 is TGTGCCAGCAGCCTCGTGCCCCCCGGCGGCTTAGCCTATGGCTACACCTTC.

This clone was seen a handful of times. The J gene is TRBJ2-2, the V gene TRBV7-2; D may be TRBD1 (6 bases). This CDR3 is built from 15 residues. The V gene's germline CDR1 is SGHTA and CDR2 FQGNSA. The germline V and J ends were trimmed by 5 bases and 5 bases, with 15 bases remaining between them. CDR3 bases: TGTGCCAGCAGCCACAGGGCTGTAGGTACCGGGGAGCTGTTTTTT. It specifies CASSHRAVGTGELFF. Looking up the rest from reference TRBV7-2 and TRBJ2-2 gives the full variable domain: GAGVSQSPSNKVTEKGKDVELRCDPISGHTALYWYRQSLGQGLEFLIYFQGNSAPDKSGLPSDRFSAERTGGSVSTLTIQRTQQEDSAVYLCASSHRAVGTGELFFGEGSRLTVL.

The CDR3 nucleotides read TGTGCCAGCAGCTCAACAGGGGCGTGGGGCTACACCTTC. It specifies CASSSTGAWGYTF. The rearrangement joins TRBV7-2 to TRBJ1-2; TRBD1 matches at 7 bases. V lost 4 bases, J lost 8 bases, and 7 bases stayed unmatched. Per germline, CDR1 SGHTA and CDR2 FQGNSA. This CDR3 is 13 amino acids long.

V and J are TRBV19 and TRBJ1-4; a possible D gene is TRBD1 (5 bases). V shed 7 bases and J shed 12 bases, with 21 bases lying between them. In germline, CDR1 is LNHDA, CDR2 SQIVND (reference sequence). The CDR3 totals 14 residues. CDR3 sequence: CASTAGLRVGELFF. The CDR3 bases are TGTGCCAGTACCGCCGGGCTCAGGGTGGGTGAACTGTTTTTT.

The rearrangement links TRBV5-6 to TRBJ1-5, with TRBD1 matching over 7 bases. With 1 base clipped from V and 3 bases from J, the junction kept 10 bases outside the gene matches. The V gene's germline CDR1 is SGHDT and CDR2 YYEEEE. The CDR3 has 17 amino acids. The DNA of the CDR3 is TGTGCCAGCAGCTTGTGGGGTCAGGGGGTCACCAATCAGCCCCAGCATTTT. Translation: CASSLWGQGVTNQPQHF.

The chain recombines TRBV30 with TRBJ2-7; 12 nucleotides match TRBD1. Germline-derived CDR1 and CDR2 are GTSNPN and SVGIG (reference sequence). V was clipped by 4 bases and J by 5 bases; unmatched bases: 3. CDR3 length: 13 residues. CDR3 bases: TGTGCCTGGATGGGACAGGGGGCAAACGAGCAGTACTTC. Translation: CAWMGQGANEQYF.

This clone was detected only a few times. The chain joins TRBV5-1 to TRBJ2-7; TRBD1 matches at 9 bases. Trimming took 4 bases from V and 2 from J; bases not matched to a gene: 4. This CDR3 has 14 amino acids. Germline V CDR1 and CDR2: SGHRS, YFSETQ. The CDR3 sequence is CASSVTGGAYEQYF. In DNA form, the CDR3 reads TGCGCCAGCAGCGTTACAGGGGGCGCCTACGAGCAGTACTTC.

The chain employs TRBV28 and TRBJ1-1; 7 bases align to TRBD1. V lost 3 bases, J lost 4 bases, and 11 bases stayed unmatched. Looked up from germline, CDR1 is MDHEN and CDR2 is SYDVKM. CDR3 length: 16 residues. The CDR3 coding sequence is TGTGCCAGCAGTTTCATACAGGGGTCGGGGAGCACTGAAGCTTTCTTT. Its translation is CASSFIQGSGSTEAFF. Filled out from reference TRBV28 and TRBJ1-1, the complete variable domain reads DVKVTQSSRYLVKRTGEKVFLECVQDMDHENMFWYRQDPGLGLRLIYFSYDVKMKEKGDIPEGYSVSREKKERFSLILESASTNQTSMYLCASSFIQGSGSTEAFFGQGTRLTVV.

DNA of the CDR3: TGTGCCAGCAGCTTAAACGGCAGGAATCAGCCCCAGCATTTT. Its protein product is CASSLNGRNQPQHF. This rearrangement joins TRBV7-9 to TRBJ1-5; D remains ambiguous. The CDR3 runs to 14 residues. Germline CDR1 reads SEHNR; CDR2 reads FQNEAQ (reference sequence). The V gene lost 2 bases and the J gene lost 4 bases, with 9 bases spanning the gap.

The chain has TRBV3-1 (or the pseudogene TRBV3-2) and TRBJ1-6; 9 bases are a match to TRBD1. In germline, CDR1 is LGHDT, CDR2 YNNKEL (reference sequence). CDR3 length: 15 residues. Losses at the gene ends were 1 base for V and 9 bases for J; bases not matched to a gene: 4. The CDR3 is CASSQGQGEGSPLHF. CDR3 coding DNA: TGTGCCAGCAGCCAAGGACAGGGGGAGGGTTCACCCCTCCACTTT.

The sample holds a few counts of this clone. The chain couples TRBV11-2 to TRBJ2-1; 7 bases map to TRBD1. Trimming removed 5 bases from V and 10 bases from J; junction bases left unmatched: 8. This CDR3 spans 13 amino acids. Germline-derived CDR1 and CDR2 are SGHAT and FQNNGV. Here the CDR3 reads CASSRRQGNEQFF. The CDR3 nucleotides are TGTGCCAGCAGCAGAAGACAGGGTAACGAGCAGTTCTTC.

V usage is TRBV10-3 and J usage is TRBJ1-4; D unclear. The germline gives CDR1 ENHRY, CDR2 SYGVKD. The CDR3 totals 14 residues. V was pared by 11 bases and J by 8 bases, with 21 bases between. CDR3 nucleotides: TGTGCCGCCTCTGGAAAGGCGGGAGGAGAAAAACTGTTTTTT. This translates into CAASGKAGGEKLFF.

The CDR3, as DNA: TGTGCCAGCAGGACTAGCGGGGGGAGATCCTACAATGAGCAGTTCTTC. Encoded protein: CASRTSGGRSYNEQFF. The rearrangement links TRBV25-1 to TRBJ2-1; 13 positions agree with TRBD2. CDR1 MGHDK and CDR2 SYGVNS come from the germline V gene. J was trimmed by 1 base and V by 6 bases; bases with no gene match: 3. This CDR3 spans 16 amino acids.

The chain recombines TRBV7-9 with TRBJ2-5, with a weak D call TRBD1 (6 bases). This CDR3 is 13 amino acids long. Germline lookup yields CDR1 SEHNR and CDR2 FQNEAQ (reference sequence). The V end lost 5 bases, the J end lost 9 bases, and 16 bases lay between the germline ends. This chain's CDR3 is CASSRQDQGAQYF. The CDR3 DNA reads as TGTGCCAGCAGCCGACAGGACCAAGGGGCCCAGTACTTC.

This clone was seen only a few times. This CDR3 is CASSPPGDRGEQYF. CDR3 in DNA: TGTGCCAGCTCACCACCAGGGGACAGGGGAGAGCAGTACTTC. This sequence joins TRBV18 and TRBJ2-7; 10 positions agree with TRBD1. Germline assignment: CDR1 KGHSH and CDR2 LQKENI. CDR3 length: 14 residues. V shed 0 bases and J 7 bases; nucleotides not matched to a gene: 3.

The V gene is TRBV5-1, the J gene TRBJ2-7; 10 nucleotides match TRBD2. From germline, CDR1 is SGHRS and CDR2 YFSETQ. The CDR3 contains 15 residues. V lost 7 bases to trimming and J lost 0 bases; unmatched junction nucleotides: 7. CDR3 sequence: CASRAGTSVSYEQYF. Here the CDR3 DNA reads TGCGCCAGCCGCGCCGGGACTAGCGTCTCCTACGAGCAGTACTTC.

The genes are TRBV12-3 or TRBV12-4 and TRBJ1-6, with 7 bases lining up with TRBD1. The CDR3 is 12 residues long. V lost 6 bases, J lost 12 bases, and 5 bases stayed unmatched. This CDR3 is CASRRQGLPLHF. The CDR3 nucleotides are TGTGCCAGCAGACGACAGGGCCTACCCCTCCACTTT.

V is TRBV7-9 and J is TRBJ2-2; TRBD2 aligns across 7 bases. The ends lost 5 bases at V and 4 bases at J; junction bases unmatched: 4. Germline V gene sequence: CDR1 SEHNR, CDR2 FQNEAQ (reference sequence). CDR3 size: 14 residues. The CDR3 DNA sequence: TGTGCCAGCAGCGTCCGGGGGGTCACCGGGGAGCTGTTTTTT. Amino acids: CASSVRGVTGELFF.